This TCR beta chain was found in a study of cytomegalovirus exposure and HLA in healthy donors. Study overall: Genotyping showed roughly 77% of some 400 donors falling in the Caucasian-associated ancestry cluster.

The PCR contained 60 Vbeta and 13 Jbeta primers. This table comes from immunoSEQ multiplex PCR, and its TCRdb copy is limited to in-frame clones, with some not included. The sample contains about 90,000 clones, around 79% of which appear only once. This clone was recorded many times. The V gene lost 1 base and the J gene lost 6 bases, with 9 bases spanning the gap. From germline, CDR1 is SEHNR and CDR2 FQNEAQ (reference sequence). The CDR3 contains 14 residues. The TCR comes from a woman between 35 and 50 years old in good health and CMV-seropositive. Material: PBMCs. This rearrangement joins TRBV7-9 to TRBJ2-2; maybe TRBD1 (5 bases). DNA for the CDR3: TGTGCCAGCAGCTTAGTGTGGGGCTCCGGGGAGCTGTTTTTT. As protein: CASSLVWGSGELFF. Filled out from reference TRBV7-9 and TRBJ2-2, the complete variable domain reads DTGVSQNPRHKITKRGQNVTFRCDPISEHNRLYWYRQTLGQGPEFLTYFQNEAQLEKSRLLSDRFSAERPKGSFSTLEIQRTEQGDSAMYLCASSLVWGSGELFFGEGSRLTVL.